Listed below are T cell receptor beta chains from one sample, sequenced in a study of blood T cell repertoires in COVID-19. Libraries were prepared by immunoSEQ multiplex PCR; TCRdb keeps only in-frame clonotypes and omits some of them. Of 40,000 to 55,000 clones listed, 80% to 90% are singletons. Sample: peripheral blood. The receptors derive from a human donor in a cohort sampled during active COVID-19. Each CDR3 is given with its conserved first and last residue. The D gene is left open where the match is weak. Rows may omit the clone size; those that give it use once, few, many or a size class.

V gene: TRBV6-6; D gene: NA; J gene: TRBJ1-1; clone size: once; CDR3 DNA: TGTGCCAGCAGCCCCTTTTCGGTTAACACTGAAGCTTTCTTT; CDR3 protein: CASSPFSVNTEAFF
V gene: TRBV2; D gene: TRBD2; J gene: TRBJ2-3; clone size: few; CDR3 DNA: TGTGCCAGCGGTACTAGCGGGAACTGGGATACGCAGTATTTT; CDR3 protein: CASGTSGNWDTQYF
V gene: TRBV15; D gene: NA; J gene: TRBJ2-1; clone size: many; CDR3 DNA: TGTGCCACCAGCAGAGGCGACAATGAGCAGTTCTTC; CDR3 protein: CATSRGDNEQFF
V gene: TRBV5-6; D gene: TRBD1; J gene: TRBJ2-7; clone size: few; CDR3 DNA: TGTGCCAGCAGCGGCCGGGACAGGGCCTCCTACGAGCAGTACTTC; CDR3 protein: CASSGRDRASYEQYF
V gene: TRBV6-4; D gene: TRBD1; J gene: TRBJ1-5; clone size: NA; CDR3 DNA: TGTGCCAGCAGGAGTATGGACAGGGGGCGTAGCAATCAGCCCCAGCATTTT; CDR3 protein: CASRSMDRGRSNQPQHF
V gene: TRBV30; D gene: TRBD1; J gene: TRBJ2-7; clone size: NA; CDR3 DNA: TGTGCCTGGACCCGAGCCCGACAGGGGATGGCCTACGAGCAGTACTTC; CDR3 protein: CAWTRARQGMAYEQYF
V gene: TRBV10-3; D gene: NA; J gene: TRBJ1-1; clone size: NA; CDR3 DNA: TGTGCCACACAGGCCCAAGTGAACACTGAAGCTTTCTTT; CDR3 protein: CATQAQVNTEAFF
V gene: TRBV5-1; D gene: NA; J gene: TRBJ2-7; clone size: NA; CDR3 DNA: TGCGCCAGCAGCTTGGCGTCAACAGGGCCCTACGAGCAGTACTTC; CDR3 protein: CASSLASTGPYEQYF
V gene: TRBV19; D gene: NA; J gene: TRBJ2-7; clone size: NA; CDR3 DNA: TGTGCCAGTAGCCACGGGGGAAGGTACGAGCAGTACTTC; CDR3 protein: CASSHGGRYEQYF
V gene: TRBV3-1/TRBV3-2; D gene: NA; J gene: TRBJ2-2; clone size: NA; CDR3 DNA: TGTGCCAGCAGCCATCGGGGTGGGAACACCGGGGAGCTGTTTTTT; CDR3 protein: CASSHRGGNTGELFF
V gene: TRBV3-1/TRBV3-2; D gene: NA; J gene: TRBJ1-2; clone size: NA; CDR3 DNA: TGTGCCAGCAGCCAGGATTTACGAGGTAATGGCTACACCTTC; CDR3 protein: CASSQDLRGNGYTF
V gene: TRBV19; D gene: TRBD1; J gene: TRBJ2-6; clone size: once; CDR3 DNA: TGTGCCAGTAGTATTTCAGGGGGCTCACTATTGACCTCTGGGGCCAACGTCCTGACTTTC; CDR3 protein: CASSISGGSLLTSGANVLTF
V gene: TRBV5-1; D gene: NA; J gene: TRBJ2-2; clone size: NA; CDR3 DNA: TGCGCCAGCAGTACAGCGAACACCGGGGAGCTGTTTTTT; CDR3 protein: CASSTANTGELFF
V gene: TRBV7-9; D gene: TRBD2; J gene: TRBJ2-1; clone size: once; CDR3 DNA: TGTGCCAGCAGCTCAGGACTAGCGTACTACAATGAGCAGTTCTTC; CDR3 protein: CASSSGLAYYNEQFF
V gene: TRBV7-9; D gene: NA; J gene: TRBJ1-4; clone size: NA; CDR3 DNA: TGTGCCAGCAGCTTAATTCAGGGTCGAGAAAAACTGTTTTTT; CDR3 protein: CASSLIQGREKLFF
V gene: TRBV11-2; D gene: NA; J gene: TRBJ2-2; clone size: NA; CDR3 DNA: TGTGCCAGCAGCTTCGGGCGGGGTCTTACCGGGGAGCTGTTTTTT; CDR3 protein: CASSFGRGLTGELFF
V gene: TRBV19; D gene: TRBD1; J gene: TRBJ2-1; clone size: NA; CDR3 DNA: TGTGCCAGTAGCCAGGGGGCCGCTTACAATGAGCAGTTCTTC; CDR3 protein: CASSQGAAYNEQFF
V gene: TRBV4-1; D gene: NA; J gene: TRBJ1-1; clone size: few; CDR3 DNA: TGCGCCAGCAGCCAAGATGCAAGGGGCTCAGGTGAAGCTTTCTTT; CDR3 protein: CASSQDARGSGEAFF
V gene: TRBV30; D gene: NA; J gene: TRBJ2-7; clone size: NA; CDR3 DNA: TGTGCCTGCACCGGGGGACAGAGCTACGAGCAGTACTTC; CDR3 protein: CACTGGQSYEQYF
V gene: TRBV28; D gene: NA; J gene: TRBJ2-7; clone size: NA; CDR3 DNA: TGTGCCAGCAGTTTCTCCGAGCAGTACTTC; CDR3 protein: CASSFSEQYF
V gene: TRBV5-8; D gene: TRBD2; J gene: TRBJ2-1; clone size: NA; CDR3 DNA: TGTGCCAGCAGCCCTGGAACCCTAGCGGGAGTTAACAATGAGCAGTTCTTC; CDR3 protein: CASSPGTLAGVNNEQFF
V gene: TRBV3-1/TRBV3-2; D gene: NA; J gene: TRBJ2-3; clone size: NA; CDR3 DNA: TGTGCCAGCAGCCAAGAGAGGGGGGGTACGGATACGCAGTATTTT; CDR3 protein: CASSQERGGTDTQYF
V gene: TRBV10-3; D gene: NA; J gene: TRBJ2-5; clone size: NA; CDR3 DNA: TGTGCCATGGGGGGCCAAGAGACCCAGTACTTC; CDR3 protein: CAMGGQETQYF
V gene: TRBV29-1; D gene: NA; J gene: TRBJ2-3; clone size: NA; CDR3 DNA: TGCAGCGTTGAAACGGTGTCGGGGACAGATACGCAGTATTTT; CDR3 protein: CSVETVSGTDTQYF
V gene: TRBV10-3; D gene: NA; J gene: TRBJ2-7; clone size: NA; CDR3 DNA: TGTGCCATCAGTGCGCAGACCTACGAGCAGTACTTC; CDR3 protein: CAISAQTYEQYF
V gene: TRBV6-7; D gene: TRBD1; J gene: TRBJ2-7; clone size: NA; CDR3 DNA: TGTGCCAGCAGTTACCCGGACAGGCCCAACGAGCAGTACTTC; CDR3 protein: CASSYPDRPNEQYF
V gene: TRBV18; D gene: NA; J gene: TRBJ1-4; clone size: NA; CDR3 DNA: TGTGCCAGCTCACCACCGGGCAGATCTTCAACTAATGAAAAACTGTTTTTT; CDR3 protein: CASSPPGRSSTNEKLFF
V gene: TRBV5-1; D gene: TRBD2; J gene: TRBJ2-7; clone size: NA; CDR3 DNA: TGCGCCAGCAGCCCGCGACTAGCGGGCTCCTACGAGCAGTACTTC; CDR3 protein: CASSPRLAGSYEQYF
V gene: TRBV7-2; D gene: NA; J gene: TRBJ1-1; clone size: NA; CDR3 DNA: TGTGCCAGCAGCTTAGGCTCCTCGGGGGCTGAAGCTTTCTTT; CDR3 protein: CASSLGSSGAEAFF
V gene: TRBV7-2; D gene: TRBD1; J gene: TRBJ1-5; clone size: NA; CDR3 DNA: TGTGCCAGCAGCACATTTGACGAACAGGGGATACAGCCCCAGCATTTT; CDR3 protein: CASSTFDEQGIQPQHF
V gene: TRBV19; D gene: TRBD1; J gene: TRBJ1-6; clone size: NA; CDR3 DNA: TGTGCCAGTAGTATCCCCGGGACAGGGGGCCATCTTTCACCCCTCCACTTT; CDR3 protein: CASSIPGTGGHLSPLHF
V gene: TRBV5-5; D gene: TRBD1; J gene: TRBJ2-3; clone size: NA; CDR3 DNA: TGTGCCAGCAGCTTGGTACAGGGGGTCACAGATACGCAGTATTTT; CDR3 protein: CASSLVQGVTDTQYF
V gene: TRBV7-9; D gene: TRBD1; J gene: TRBJ1-6; clone size: medium-sized; CDR3 DNA: TGTGCCAGCACCCCGGGACAGGGCCCTTCACCCCTCCACTTT; CDR3 protein: CASTPGQGPSPLHF
V gene: TRBV27; D gene: NA; J gene: TRBJ2-1; clone size: NA; CDR3 DNA: TGTGCCAGCAGGTTACGTAGCTCCTACAATGAGCAGTTCTTC; CDR3 protein: CASRLRSSYNEQFF
V gene: TRBV5-1; D gene: TRBD2; J gene: TRBJ2-3; clone size: NA; CDR3 DNA: TGCGCCAGCAGCCCTGGACTAGCGGGGGGACTCGGCACAGATACGCAGTATTTT; CDR3 protein: CASSPGLAGGLGTDTQYF
V gene: TRBV2; D gene: TRBD1; J gene: TRBJ2-5; clone size: few; CDR3 DNA: TGTGCCAGCAGCCGTGACAGGGGCAAGAGTCAAGAGACCCAGTACTTC; CDR3 protein: CASSRDRGKSQETQYF
V gene: TRBV19; D gene: TRBD1; J gene: TRBJ2-3; clone size: NA; CDR3 DNA: TGTGCCAGTAGTAACAGGGGGCCAAGCACAGATACGCAGTATTTT; CDR3 protein: CASSNRGPSTDTQYF
V gene: TRBV2; D gene: TRBD1; J gene: TRBJ1-1; clone size: NA; CDR3 DNA: TGTGCCAGCAGTGAGACAGGGAAGAACACTGAAGCTTTCTTT; CDR3 protein: CASSETGKNTEAFF
V gene: TRBV10-3; D gene: NA; J gene: TRBJ2-1; clone size: NA; CDR3 DNA: TGTGCCATCAGTCCCCCGCGTAGGGGGTCCCATGAGCAGTTCTTC; CDR3 protein: CAISPPRRGSHEQFF
V gene: TRBV7-9; D gene: NA; J gene: TRBJ2-7; clone size: NA; CDR3 DNA: TGTGCCAGCAGCTTTGACCGGGGTGTGTGGGAGCAGTACTTC; CDR3 protein: CASSFDRGVWEQYF
V gene: TRBV6-6; D gene: NA; J gene: TRBJ1-2; clone size: NA; CDR3 DNA: TGTGCCAGCAGTTACTCGGAGGCGGGGGCGAGCGGCTACACCTTC; CDR3 protein: CASSYSEAGASGYTF
V gene: TRBV9; D gene: NA; J gene: TRBJ2-3; clone size: NA; CDR3 DNA: TGTGCCAGCGGCCCAGGGACAGATACGCAGTATTTT; CDR3 protein: CASGPGTDTQYF
V gene: TRBV24-1; D gene: TRBD2; J gene: TRBJ2-3; clone size: NA; CDR3 DNA: TGTGCCACACATAGCGGGGCGACTCCAGATACGCAGTATTTT; CDR3 protein: CATHSGATPDTQYF
V gene: TRBV9; D gene: TRBD2; J gene: TRBJ2-3; clone size: NA; CDR3 DNA: TGTGCCAGCCAACGGGGACTAGCGGGGGCAGATACGCAGTATTTT; CDR3 protein: CASQRGLAGADTQYF
V gene: TRBV11-2; D gene: NA; J gene: TRBJ2-6; clone size: NA; CDR3 DNA: TGTGCCAGCAGCTCAATATCCCCCGGAGTCACTGGGGCCAACGTCCTGACTTTC; CDR3 protein: CASSSISPGVTGANVLTF
V gene: TRBV10-3; D gene: NA; J gene: TRBJ1-1; clone size: NA; CDR3 DNA: TGTGCCATCAAAATGGACAGTGGGACTGAAGCTTTCTTT; CDR3 protein: CAIKMDSGTEAFF
V gene: TRBV27; D gene: NA; J gene: TRBJ1-1; clone size: NA; CDR3 DNA: TGTGCCAGCAGTTTCCTTTATAACACTGAAGCTTTCTTT; CDR3 protein: CASSFLYNTEAFF
V gene: TRBV6-5; D gene: TRBD2; J gene: TRBJ2-3; clone size: NA; CDR3 DNA: TGTGCCAGCAGTTTACCCGGGGGGGTGGCAGATACGCAGTATTTT; CDR3 protein: CASSLPGGVADTQYF
V gene: TRBV9; D gene: TRBD2; J gene: TRBJ2-1; clone size: NA; CDR3 DNA: TGTGCCAGCAGCGTAGAGCTAGCGGGCGAGCAGTTCTTC; CDR3 protein: CASSVELAGEQFF
V gene: TRBV18; D gene: NA; J gene: TRBJ2-7; clone size: NA; CDR3 DNA: TGTGCCAGCTCACCGCACCTGGGACAAATATCGAGTGAGCAGTACTTC; CDR3 protein: CASSPHLGQISSEQYF
V gene: TRBV29-1; D gene: NA; J gene: TRBJ2-2; clone size: few; CDR3 DNA: TGCAGCGCCACGGGTCTCACGAACACCGGGGAGCTGTTTTTT; CDR3 protein: CSATGLTNTGELFF
V gene: TRBV18; D gene: NA; J gene: TRBJ1-3; clone size: NA; CDR3 DNA: TGTGCCAGCTCACCAATGGGGGGTTCTGGAAACACCATATATTTT; CDR3 protein: CASSPMGGSGNTIYF
V gene: TRBV3-1/TRBV3-2; D gene: TRBD1; J gene: TRBJ2-3; clone size: NA; CDR3 DNA: TGTGCCAGCAGCCAGTCCGGGACAGGGACAGATACGCAGTATTTT; CDR3 protein: CASSQSGTGTDTQYF
V gene: TRBV7-2; D gene: TRBD2; J gene: TRBJ2-3; clone size: NA; CDR3 DNA: TGTGCCAGCAGCTTAGGCGGGGGTAACACAGATACGCAGTATTTT; CDR3 protein: CASSLGGGNTDTQYF
V gene: TRBV9; D gene: TRBD2; J gene: TRBJ2-3; clone size: NA; CDR3 DNA: TGTGCCAGCAGCTACCGGGGGGTGGACACAGATACGCAGTATTTT; CDR3 protein: CASSYRGVDTDTQYF
V gene: TRBV29-1; D gene: TRBD2; J gene: TRBJ2-3; clone size: NA; CDR3 DNA: TGCAGCGTCGTAGAAGCGGGGGGGCGAGCAGATACGCAGTATTTT; CDR3 protein: CSVVEAGGRADTQYF
V gene: TRBV6-5; D gene: NA; J gene: TRBJ2-7; clone size: few; CDR3 DNA: TGTGCCAGCAGTTACTCAGGAGGGGAGGTACCCTACGAGCAGTACTTC; CDR3 protein: CASSYSGGEVPYEQYF